The present entry profiles one TCR beta chain with its context. In the authors' workflow: The study took CDR3 differences across clinicopathological groups and made a distant-metastasis classifier for papillary thyroid cancer from them. TCRdb re-processed the PCR reads through MiXCR. The V and J calls come from TCRdb's annotation, not from the publication. The sample has 3,000 to 3,500 clones, less than 45% seen once; the top ten hold under 35%. This record belongs to a study of metastatic and nonmetastatic thyroid tumors. Patients underwent thyroid surgery, and none had received any treatment before it. This TCR was sampled from a male donor with papillary thyroid cancer or a benign thyroid nodule (not recorded which). Some clones in this sample may be carry-over from other donors' samples. Sequenced sample: adjacent normal tissue.

CDR3 region: CAISDPRDRGNQPQHF. CDR3 nucleotide sequence: TGTGCCATCAGTGATCCGCGGGACAGGGGCAATCAGCCCCAGCATTTT. The V gene is TRBV10-3, the J gene TRBJ1-5; 9 nucleotides align to TRBD1. This CDR3 is 16 amino acids long. Per the germline V gene, CDR1 is ENHRY and CDR2 is SYGVKD. V gave up 3 bases and J gave up 2 bases; unmatched junction bases: 5.